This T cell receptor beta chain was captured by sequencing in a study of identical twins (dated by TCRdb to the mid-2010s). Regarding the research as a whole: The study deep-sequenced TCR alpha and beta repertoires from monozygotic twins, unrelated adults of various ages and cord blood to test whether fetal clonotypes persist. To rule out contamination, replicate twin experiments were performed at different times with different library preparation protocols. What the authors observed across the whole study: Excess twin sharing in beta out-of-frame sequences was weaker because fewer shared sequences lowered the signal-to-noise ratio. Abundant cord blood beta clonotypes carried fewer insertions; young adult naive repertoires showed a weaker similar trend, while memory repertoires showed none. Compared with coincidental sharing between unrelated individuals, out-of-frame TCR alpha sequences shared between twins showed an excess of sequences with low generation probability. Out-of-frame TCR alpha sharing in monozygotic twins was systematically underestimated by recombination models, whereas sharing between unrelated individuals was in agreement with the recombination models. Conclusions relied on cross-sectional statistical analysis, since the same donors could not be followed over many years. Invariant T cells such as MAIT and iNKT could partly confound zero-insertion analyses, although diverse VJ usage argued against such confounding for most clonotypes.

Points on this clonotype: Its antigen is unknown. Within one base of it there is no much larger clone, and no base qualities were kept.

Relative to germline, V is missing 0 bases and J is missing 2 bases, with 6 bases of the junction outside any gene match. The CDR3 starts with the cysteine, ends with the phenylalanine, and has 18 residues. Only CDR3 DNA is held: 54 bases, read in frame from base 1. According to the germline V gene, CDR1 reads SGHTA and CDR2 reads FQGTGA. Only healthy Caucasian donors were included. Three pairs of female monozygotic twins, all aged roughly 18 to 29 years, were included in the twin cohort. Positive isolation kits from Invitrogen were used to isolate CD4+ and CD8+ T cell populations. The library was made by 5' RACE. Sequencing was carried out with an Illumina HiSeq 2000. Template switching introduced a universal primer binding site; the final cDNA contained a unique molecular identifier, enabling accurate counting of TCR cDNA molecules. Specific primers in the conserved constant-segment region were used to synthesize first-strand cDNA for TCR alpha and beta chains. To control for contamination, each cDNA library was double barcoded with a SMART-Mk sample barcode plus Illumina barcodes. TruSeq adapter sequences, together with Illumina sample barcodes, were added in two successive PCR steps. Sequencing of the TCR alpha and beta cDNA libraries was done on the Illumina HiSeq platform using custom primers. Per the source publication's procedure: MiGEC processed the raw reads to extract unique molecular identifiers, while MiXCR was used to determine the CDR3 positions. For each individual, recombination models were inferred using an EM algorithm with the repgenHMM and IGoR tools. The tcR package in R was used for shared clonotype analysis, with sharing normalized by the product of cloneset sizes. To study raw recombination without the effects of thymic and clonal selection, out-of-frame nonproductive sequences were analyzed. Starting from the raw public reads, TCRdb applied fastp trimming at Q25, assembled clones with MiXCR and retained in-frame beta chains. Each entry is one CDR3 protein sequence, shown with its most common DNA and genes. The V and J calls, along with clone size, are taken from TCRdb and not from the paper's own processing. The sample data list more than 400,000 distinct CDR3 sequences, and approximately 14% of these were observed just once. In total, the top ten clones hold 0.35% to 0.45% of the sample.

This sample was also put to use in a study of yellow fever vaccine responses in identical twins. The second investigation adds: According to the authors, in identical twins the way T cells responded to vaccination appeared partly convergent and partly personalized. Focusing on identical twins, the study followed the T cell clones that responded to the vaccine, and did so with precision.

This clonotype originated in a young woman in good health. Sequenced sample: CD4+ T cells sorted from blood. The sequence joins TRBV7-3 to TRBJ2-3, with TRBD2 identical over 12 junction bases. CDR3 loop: CASSLTDGLAGPTDTQYF. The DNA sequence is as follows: TGTGCCAGCAGCTTAACGGATGGACTAGCGGGACCCACAGATACGCAGTATTTT.